This TCR beta chain stems from a study of blood T cell repertoires in COVID-19. Study in general: Acute-phase and convalescent COVID-19 samples originated in the United States, Italy and Spain.

Source study methods: Scientists estimated how many nucleated cells there were by amplifying reference gene primers. Clones were sequenced by immunoSEQ multiplex PCR, and TCRdb holds only the in-frame ones, with some missing. Clonal size and the V and J genes are those of that table, whereas D and trimming came from the DNA. In the table there are roughly 180,000 clones, about four fifths of which are singletons. Recovered status in Cohort 3 required two negative PCRs, clearance, or symptom resolution. This sequence was found in a man between 60 and 75 years old who had recovered from COVID-19. Sequencing used PBMCs or T cells enriched from blood (not recorded which).

CDR3 DNA: TGTGCCAGCAGCTTGGAGGTCTGGGCAGGGGAAAAAGATACGCAGTATTTT. Its protein is CASSLEVWAGEKDTQYF. The genes are TRBV5-4 and TRBJ2-3; D perhaps matches TRBD1 (6 bases). Germline-derived CDR1 and CDR2 are SGHNT and YYREEE (reference sequence). CDR3 length: 17 amino acids. Trimming shortened V by 0 bases and J by 5 bases, and 19 bases separated the two germline ends. Looking up the rest from reference TRBV5-4 and TRBJ2-3 gives the full variable domain: ETGVTQSPTHLIKTRGQQVTLRCSSQSGHNTVSWYQQALGQGPQFIFQYYREEENGRGNFPPRFSGLQFPNYSSELNVNALELDDSALYLCASSLEVWAGEKDTQYFGPGTRLTVL.